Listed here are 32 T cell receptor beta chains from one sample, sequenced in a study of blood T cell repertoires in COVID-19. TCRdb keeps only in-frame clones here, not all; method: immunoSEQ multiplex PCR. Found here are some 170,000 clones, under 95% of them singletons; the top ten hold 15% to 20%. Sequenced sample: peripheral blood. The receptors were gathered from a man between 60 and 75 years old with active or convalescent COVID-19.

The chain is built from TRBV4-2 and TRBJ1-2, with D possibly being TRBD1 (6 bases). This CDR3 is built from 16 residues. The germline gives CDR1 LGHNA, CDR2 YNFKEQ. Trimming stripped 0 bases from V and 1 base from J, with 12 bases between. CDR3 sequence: CASSQDLAGVNYGYTF. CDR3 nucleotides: TGTGCCAGCAGCCAAGATTTGGCAGGGGTTAACTATGGCTACACCTTC.

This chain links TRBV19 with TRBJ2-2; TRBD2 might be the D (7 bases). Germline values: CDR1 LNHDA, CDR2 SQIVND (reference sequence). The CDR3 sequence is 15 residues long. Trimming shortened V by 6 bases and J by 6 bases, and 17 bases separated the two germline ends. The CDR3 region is CASSGGQGVSGELFF. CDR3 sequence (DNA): TGTGCCAGTAGCGGGGGGCAGGGTGTCTCCGGGGAGCTGTTTTTT.

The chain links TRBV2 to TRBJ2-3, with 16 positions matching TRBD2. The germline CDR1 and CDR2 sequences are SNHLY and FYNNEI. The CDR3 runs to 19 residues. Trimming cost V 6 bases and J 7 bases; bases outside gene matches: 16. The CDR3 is CASRGLAGGPGWSQYTQYF. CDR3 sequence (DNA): TGTGCCAGCAGGGGACTAGCGGGGGGGCCAGGATGGTCACAGTATACGCAGTATTTT.

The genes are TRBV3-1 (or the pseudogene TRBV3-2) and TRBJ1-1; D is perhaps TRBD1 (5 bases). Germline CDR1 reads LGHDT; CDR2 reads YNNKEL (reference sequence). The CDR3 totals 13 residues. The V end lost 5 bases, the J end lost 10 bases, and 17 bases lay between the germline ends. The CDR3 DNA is TGTGCCAGCAGCGAGACAGTATCGCTTGGAGCTTTCTTT. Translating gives CASSETVSLGAFF.

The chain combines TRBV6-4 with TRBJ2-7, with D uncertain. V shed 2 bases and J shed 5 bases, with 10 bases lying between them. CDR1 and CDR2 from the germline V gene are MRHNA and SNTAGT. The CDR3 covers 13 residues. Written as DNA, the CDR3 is TGTGCCAGCAGTGACCAAGCAGGCCACGAGCAGTACTTC. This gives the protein CASSDQAGHEQYF.

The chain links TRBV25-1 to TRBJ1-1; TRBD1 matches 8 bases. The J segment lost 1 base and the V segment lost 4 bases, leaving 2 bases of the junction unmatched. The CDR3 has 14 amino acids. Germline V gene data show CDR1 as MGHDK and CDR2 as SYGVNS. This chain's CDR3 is CASSVGQGNTEAFF. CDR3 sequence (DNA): TGTGCCAGCAGTGTAGGACAGGGGAACACTGAAGCTTTCTTT.

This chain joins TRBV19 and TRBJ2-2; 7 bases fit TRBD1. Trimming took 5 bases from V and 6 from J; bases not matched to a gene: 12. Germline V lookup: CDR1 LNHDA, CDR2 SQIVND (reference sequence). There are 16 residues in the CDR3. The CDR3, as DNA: TGTGCCAGTAGTCCGAGGAGACAGGGCTCGGCCGGGGAGCTGTTTTTT. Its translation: CASSPRRQGSAGELFF.

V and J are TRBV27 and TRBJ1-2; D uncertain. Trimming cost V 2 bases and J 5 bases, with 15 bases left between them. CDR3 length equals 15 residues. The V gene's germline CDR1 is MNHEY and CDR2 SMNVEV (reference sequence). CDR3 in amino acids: CASSLEASDWYGYTF. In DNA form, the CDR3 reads TGTGCCAGCAGTTTAGAGGCCAGTGACTGGTATGGCTACACCTTC.

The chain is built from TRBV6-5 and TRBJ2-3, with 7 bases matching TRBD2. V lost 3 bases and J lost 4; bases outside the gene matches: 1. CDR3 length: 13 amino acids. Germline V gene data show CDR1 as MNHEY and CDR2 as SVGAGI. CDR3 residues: CASSYGGADTQYF. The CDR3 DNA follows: TGTGCCAGCAGTTATGGGGGGGCAGATACGCAGTATTTT.

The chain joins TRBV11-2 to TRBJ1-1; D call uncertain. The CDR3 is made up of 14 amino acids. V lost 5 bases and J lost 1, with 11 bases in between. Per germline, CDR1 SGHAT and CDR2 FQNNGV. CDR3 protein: CASSETRSNTEAFF. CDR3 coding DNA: TGTGCCAGCAGCGAGACAAGGTCGAACACTGAAGCTTTCTTT. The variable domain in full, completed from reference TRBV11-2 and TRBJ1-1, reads EAGVAQSPRYKIIEKRQSVAFWCNPISGHATLYWYQQILGQGPKLLIQFQNNGVVDDSQLPKDRFSAERLKGVDSTLKIQPAKLEDSAVYLCASSETRSNTEAFFGQGTRLTVV.

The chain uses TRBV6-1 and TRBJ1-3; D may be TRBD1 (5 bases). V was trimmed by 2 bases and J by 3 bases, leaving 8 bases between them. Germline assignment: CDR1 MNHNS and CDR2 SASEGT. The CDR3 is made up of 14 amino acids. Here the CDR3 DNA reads TGTGCCAGCAGTGAATCAGGGCTTGGAAACACCATATATTTT. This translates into CASSESGLGNTIYF.

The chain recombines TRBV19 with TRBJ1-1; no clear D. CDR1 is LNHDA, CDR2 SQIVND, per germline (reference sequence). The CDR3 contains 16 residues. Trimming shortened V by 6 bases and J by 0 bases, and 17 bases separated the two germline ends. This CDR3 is CASSTSSVGMNTEAFF. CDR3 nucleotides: TGTGCCAGTAGCACATCATCGGTCGGGATGAACACTGAAGCTTTCTTT.

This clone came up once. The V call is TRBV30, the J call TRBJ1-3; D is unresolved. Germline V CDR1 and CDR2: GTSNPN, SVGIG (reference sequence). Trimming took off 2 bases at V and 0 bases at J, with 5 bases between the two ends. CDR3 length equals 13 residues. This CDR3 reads CAWSTSSGNTIYF. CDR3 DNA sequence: TGTGCCTGGAGTACGAGCTCTGGAAACACCATATATTTT.

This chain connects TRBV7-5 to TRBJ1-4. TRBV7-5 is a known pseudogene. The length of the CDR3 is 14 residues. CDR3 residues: CVPPLALLLEKLFF. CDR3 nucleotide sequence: TGTGTCCCGCCATTAGCGCTATTATTAGAAAAACTGTTTTTT.

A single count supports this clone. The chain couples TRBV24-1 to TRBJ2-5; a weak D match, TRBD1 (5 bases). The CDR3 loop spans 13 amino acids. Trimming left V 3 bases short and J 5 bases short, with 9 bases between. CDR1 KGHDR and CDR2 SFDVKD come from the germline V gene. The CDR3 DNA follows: TGTGCCACCAGTGATGCAGGGTCCGAGACCCAGTACTTC. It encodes CATSDAGSETQYF.

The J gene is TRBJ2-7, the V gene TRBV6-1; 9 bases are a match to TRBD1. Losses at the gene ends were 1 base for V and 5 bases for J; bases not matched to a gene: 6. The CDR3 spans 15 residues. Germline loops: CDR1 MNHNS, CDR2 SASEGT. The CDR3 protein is CASSEVGQGRDEQYF. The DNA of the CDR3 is TGTGCCAGCAGTGAAGTTGGACAGGGGAGGGACGAGCAGTACTTC.

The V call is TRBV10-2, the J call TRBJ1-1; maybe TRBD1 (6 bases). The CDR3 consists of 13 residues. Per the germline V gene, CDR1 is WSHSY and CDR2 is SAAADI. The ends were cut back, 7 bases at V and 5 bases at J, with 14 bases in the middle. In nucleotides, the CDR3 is TGCGCCAGCACTCCACAGGGAGAGACTGAAGCTTTCTTT. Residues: CASTPQGETEAFF.

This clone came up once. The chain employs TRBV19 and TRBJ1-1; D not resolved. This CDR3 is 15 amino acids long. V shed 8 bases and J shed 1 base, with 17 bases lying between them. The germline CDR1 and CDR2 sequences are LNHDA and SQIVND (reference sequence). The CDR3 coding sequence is TGTGCCAGTCATTGGGGAGGCGGAGGGAACACTGAAGCTTTCTTT. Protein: CASHWGGGGNTEAFF.

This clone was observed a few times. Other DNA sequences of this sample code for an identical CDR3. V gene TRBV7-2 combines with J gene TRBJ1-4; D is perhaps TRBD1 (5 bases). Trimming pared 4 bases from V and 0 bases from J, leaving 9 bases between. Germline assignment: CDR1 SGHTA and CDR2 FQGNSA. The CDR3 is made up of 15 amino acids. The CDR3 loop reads CASSSQGATNEKLFF. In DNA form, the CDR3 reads TGTGCCAGCAGCTCCCAGGGTGCAACTAATGAAAAACTGTTTTTT.

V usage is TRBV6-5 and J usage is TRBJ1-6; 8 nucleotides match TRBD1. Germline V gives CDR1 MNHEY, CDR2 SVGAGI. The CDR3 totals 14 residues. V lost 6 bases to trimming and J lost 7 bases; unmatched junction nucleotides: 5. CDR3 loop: CASRPRTGNSPLHF. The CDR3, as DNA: TGTGCCAGCAGACCTCGGACAGGGAATTCACCCCTCCACTTT.

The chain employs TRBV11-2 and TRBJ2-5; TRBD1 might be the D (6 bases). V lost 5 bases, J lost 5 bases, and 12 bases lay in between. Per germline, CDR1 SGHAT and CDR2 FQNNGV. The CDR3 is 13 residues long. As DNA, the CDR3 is TGTGCCAGCAGCAAAGGGGGTGCGGAGACCCAGTACTTC. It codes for CASSKGGAETQYF.

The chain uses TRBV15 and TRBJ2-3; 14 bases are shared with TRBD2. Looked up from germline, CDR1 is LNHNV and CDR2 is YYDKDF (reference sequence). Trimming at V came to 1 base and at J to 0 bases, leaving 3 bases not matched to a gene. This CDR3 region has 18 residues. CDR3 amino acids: CATSRGGTSGGSTDTQYF. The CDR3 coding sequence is TGTGCCACCAGCAGAGGTGGGACTAGCGGGGGTAGCACAGATACGCAGTATTTT. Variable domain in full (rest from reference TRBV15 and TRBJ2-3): DAMVIQNPRYQVTQFGKPVTLSCSQTLNHNVMYWYQQKSSQAPKLLFHYYDKDFNNEADTPDNFQSRRPNTSFCFLDIRSPGLGDTAMYLCATSRGGTSGGSTDTQYFGPGTRLTVL.

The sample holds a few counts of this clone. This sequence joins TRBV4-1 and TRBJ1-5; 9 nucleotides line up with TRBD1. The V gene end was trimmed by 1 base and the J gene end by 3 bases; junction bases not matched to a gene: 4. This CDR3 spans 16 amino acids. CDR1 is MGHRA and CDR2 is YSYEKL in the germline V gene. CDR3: CASSQAGTGFNQPQHF. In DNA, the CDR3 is TGCGCCAGCAGCCAAGCCGGGACAGGGTTCAATCAGCCCCAGCATTTT.

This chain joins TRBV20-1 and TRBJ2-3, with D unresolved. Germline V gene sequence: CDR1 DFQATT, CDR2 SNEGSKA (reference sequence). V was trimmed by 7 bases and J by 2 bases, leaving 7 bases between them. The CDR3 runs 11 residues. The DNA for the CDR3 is TGCAGTGGGGCTATCACAGATACGCAGTATTTT. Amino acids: CSGAITDTQYF.

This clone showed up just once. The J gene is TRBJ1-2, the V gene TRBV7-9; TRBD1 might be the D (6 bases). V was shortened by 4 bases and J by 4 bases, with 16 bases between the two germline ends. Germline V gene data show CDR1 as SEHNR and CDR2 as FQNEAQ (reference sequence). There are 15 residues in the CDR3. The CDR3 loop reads CASSYPPGHFYGYTF. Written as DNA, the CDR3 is TGTGCCAGCAGCTACCCACCGGGACACTTCTATGGCTACACCTTC.

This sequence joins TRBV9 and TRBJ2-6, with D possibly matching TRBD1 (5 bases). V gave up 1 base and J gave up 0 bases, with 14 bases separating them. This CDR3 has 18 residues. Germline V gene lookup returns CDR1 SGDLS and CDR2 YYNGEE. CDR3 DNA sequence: TGTGCCAGCAGCGTAAGGCAGGGTCCCCACTCTGGGGCCAACGTCCTGACTTTC. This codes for CASSVRQGPHSGANVLTF.

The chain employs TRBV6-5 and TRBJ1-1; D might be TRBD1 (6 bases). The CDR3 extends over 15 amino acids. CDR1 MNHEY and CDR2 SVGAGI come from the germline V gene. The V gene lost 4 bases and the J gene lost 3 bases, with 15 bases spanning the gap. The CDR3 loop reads CASSWAGRGDTEAFF. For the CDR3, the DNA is TGTGCCAGCAGTTGGGCAGGGAGGGGGGACACTGAAGCTTTCTTT.

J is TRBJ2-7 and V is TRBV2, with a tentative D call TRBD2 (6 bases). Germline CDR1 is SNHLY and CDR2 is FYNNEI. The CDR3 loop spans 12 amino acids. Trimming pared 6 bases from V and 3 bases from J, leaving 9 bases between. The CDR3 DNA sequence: TGTGCCAGCAGCCCGGAGGGCTACGAGCAGTACTTC. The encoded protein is CASSPEGYEQYF.

The CDR3 spells CASSLEGDPGANVLTF. For the CDR3, the DNA is TGTGCCAGCAGCTTAGAGGGAGACCCTGGGGCCAACGTCCTGACTTTC. The chain has TRBV7-9 and TRBJ2-6; tentatively, D is TRBD2 (5 bases). Deletions cut 1 base from V and 2 bases from J, with 9 bases between. The germline gives CDR1 SEHNR, CDR2 FQNEAQ (reference sequence). CDR3 length: 16 amino acids.

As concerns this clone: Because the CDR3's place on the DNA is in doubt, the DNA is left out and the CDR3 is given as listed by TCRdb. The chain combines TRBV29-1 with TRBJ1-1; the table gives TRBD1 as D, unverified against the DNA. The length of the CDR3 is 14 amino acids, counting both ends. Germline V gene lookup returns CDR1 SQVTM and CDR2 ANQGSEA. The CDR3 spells CSVAQGTVNTEAFF.

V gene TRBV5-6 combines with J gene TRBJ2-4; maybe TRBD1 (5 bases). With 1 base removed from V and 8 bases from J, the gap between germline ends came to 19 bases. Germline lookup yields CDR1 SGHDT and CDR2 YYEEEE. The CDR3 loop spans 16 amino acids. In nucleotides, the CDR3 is TGTGCCAGCAGCTTGTGGGGCCAACCGAGTTGGGACATTCAGTACTTC. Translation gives CASSLWGQPSWDIQYF.

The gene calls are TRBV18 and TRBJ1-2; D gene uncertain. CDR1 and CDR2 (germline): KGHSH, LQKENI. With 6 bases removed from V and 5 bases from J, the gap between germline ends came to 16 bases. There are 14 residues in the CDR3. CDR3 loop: CASSPERAAYGYTF. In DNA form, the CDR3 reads TGTGCCAGCTCCCCAGAGAGGGCCGCATATGGCTACACCTTC.